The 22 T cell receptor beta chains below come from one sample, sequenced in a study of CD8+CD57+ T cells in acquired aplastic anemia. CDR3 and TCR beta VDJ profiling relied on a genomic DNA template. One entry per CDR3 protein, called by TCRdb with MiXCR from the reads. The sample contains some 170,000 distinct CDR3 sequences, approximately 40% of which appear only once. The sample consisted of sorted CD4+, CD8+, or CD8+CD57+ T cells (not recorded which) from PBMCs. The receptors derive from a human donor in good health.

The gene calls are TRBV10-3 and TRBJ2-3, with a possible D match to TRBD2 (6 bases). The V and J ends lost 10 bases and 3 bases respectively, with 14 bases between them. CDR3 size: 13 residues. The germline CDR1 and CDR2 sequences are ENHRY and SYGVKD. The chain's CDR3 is CATLEGRTDTQYF. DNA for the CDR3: TGTGCCACCCTCGAGGGGAGGACAGATACGCAGTATTTT.

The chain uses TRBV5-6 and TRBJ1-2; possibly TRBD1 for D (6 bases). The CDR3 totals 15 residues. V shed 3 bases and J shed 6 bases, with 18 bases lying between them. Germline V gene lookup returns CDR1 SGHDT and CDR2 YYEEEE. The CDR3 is CASSWYRVVRHGYTF. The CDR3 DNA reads TGTGCCAGCAGCTGGTACAGGGTAGTACGGCATGGCTACACCTTC.

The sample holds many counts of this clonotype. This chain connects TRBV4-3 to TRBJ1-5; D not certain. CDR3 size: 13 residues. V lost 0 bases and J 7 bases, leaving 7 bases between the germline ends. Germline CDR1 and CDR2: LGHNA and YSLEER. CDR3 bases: TGCGCCAGCAGCCAAGACGTTGACCAGCCCCAGCATTTT. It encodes CASSQDVDQPQHF.

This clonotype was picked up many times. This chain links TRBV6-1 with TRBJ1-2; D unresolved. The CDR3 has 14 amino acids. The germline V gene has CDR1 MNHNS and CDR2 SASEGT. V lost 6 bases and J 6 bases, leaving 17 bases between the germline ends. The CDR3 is CASRSRTVGNGYTF. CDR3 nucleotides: TGTGCCAGCAGGAGCCGGACTGTCGGGAATGGCTACACCTTC.

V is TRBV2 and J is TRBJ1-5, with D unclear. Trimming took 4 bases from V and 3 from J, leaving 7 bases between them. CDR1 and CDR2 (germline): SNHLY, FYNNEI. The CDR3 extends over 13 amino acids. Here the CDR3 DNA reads TGTGCCAGCAGTGTTGGGCTCAATCAGCCCCAGCATTTT. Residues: CASSVGLNQPQHF.

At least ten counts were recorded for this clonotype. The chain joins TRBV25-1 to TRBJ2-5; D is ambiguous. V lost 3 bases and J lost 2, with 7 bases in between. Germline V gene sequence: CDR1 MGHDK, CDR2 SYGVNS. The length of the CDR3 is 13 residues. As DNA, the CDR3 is TGTGCCAGCAGTGATCACCGACAAGAGACCCAGTACTTC. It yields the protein CASSDHRQETQYF.

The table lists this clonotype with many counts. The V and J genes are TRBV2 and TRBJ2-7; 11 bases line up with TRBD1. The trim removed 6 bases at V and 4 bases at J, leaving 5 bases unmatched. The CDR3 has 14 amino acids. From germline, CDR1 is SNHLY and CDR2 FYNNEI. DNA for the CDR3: TGTGCCAGCAGGTCCCGGGACAGGGGGTACGAGCAGTACTTC. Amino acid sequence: CASRSRDRGYEQYF.

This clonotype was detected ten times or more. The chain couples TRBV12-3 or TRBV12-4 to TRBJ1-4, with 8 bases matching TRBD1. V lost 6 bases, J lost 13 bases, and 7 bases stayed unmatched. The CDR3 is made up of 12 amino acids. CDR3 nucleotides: TGTGCCAGCAGCTCGGACAGGGTGCGACTGTTTTTT. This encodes CASSSDRVRLFF.

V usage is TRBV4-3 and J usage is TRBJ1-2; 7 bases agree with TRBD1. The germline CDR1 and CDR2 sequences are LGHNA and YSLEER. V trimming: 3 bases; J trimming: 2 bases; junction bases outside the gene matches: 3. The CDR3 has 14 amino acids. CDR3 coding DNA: TGCGCCAGCAGCCAGGACAGGTCCAACTATGGCTACACCTTC. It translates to CASSQDRSNYGYTF.

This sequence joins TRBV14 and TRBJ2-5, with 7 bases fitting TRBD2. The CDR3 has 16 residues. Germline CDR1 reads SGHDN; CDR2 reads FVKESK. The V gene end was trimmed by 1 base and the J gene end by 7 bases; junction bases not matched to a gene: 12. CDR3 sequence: CASSQGGLIAGGTQYF. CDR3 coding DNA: TGTGCCAGCAGCCAAGGGGGACTAATTGCCGGTGGGACCCAGTACTTC.

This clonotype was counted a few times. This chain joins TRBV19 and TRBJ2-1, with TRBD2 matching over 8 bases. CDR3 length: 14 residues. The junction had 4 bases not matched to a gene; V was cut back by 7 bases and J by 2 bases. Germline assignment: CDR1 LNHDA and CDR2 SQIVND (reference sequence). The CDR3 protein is CASNGREAYNEQFF. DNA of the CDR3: TGTGCCAGTAATGGGCGGGAGGCCTACAATGAGCAGTTCTTC.

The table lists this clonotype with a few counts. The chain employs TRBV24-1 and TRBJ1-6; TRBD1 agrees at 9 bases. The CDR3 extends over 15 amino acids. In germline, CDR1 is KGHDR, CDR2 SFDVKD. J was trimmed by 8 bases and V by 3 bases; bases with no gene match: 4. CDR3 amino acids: CATSDGDRVDSPLHF. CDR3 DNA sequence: TGTGCCACCAGTGATGGGGACAGGGTGGATTCACCCCTCCACTTT.

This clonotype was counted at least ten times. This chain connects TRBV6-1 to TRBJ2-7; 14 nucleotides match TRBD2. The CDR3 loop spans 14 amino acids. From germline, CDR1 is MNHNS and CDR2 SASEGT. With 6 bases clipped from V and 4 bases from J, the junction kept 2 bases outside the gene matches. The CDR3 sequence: CASRGTSGSYEQYF. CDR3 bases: TGTGCCAGCAGGGGGACTAGCGGGAGTTACGAGCAGTACTTC.

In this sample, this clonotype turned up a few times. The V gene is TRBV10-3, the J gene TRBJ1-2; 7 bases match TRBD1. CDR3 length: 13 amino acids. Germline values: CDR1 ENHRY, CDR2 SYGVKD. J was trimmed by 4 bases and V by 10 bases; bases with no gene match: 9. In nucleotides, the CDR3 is TGTGCCACCTCGACAGGGTGGGGCTATGGCTACACCTTC. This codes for CATSTGWGYGYTF.

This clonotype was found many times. The CDR3 spells CSVEDTGATNEKLFF. The CDR3 DNA sequence: TGCAGCGTTGAAGACACAGGGGCAACTAATGAAAAACTGTTTTTT. The V call is TRBV29-1, the J call TRBJ1-4; TRBD1 matches at 7 bases. This CDR3 spans 15 amino acids. Looked up from germline, CDR1 is SQVTM and CDR2 is ANQGSEA. V shed 0 bases and J 0 bases; nucleotides not matched to a gene: 1.

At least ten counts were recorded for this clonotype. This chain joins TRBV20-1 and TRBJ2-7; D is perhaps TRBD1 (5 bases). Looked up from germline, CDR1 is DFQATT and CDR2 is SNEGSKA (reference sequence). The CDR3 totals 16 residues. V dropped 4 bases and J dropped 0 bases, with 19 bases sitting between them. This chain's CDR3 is CSANQPAAGLSYEQYF. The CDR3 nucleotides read TGCAGTGCTAACCAGCCGGCCGCAGGGCTCTCCTACGAGCAGTACTTC.

The DNA for the CDR3 is TGTGCCAGCAGACGGGGGGCGGCGAGCTCCTACGAGCAGTACTTC. Protein: CASRRGAASSYEQYF. The rearrangement joins TRBV10-3 to TRBJ2-7; tentatively, D is TRBD2 (7 bases). Germline CDR1 reads ENHRY; CDR2 reads SYGVKD. The CDR3 runs to 15 residues. The germline V and J ends were trimmed by 10 bases and 0 bases, with 19 bases remaining between them.

CDR3 sequence (DNA): TGTGCCAGCAGTGAAGACAGCGAAGAGACCCAGTACTTC. Translated, it gives CASSEDSEETQYF. This chain joins TRBV25-1 and TRBJ2-5, with TRBD1 as a possible D gene (5 bases). Germline CDR1 reads MGHDK; CDR2 reads SYGVNS. Trimming removed 2 bases from V and 3 bases from J, with 7 bases in between. CDR3 size: 13 residues.

The CDR3 DNA reads as TGTGCCACCAGTGGGGCTAGCGGGGGGAAATTCCAAGAGACCCAGTACTTC. Its translation is CATSGASGGKFQETQYF. The rearrangement uses TRBV24-1 and TRBJ2-5; 11 bases match TRBD2. CDR1 is KGHDR, CDR2 SFDVKD, per germline. This CDR3 has 17 residues. Germline trimming cut 5 bases from V and 1 base from J; bases unmatched to any gene: 8.

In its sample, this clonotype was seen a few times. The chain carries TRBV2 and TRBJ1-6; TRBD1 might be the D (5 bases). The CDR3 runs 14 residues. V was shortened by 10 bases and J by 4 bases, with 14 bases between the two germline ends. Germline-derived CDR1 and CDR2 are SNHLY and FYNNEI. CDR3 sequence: CATREGTYNSPLHF. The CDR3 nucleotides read TGTGCCACCAGGGAGGGGACGTATAATTCACCCCTCCACTTT. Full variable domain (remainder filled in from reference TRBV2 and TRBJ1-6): EPEVTQTPSHQVTQMGQEVILRCVPISNHLYFYWYRQILGQKVEFLVSFYNNEISEKSEIFDDQFSVERPDGSNFTLKIRSTKLEDSAMYFCATREGTYNSPLHFGNGTRLTVT.

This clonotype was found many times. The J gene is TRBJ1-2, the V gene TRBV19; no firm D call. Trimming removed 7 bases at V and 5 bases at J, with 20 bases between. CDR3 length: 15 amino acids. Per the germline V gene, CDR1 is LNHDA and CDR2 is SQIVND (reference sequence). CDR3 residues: CASTRSGPPVYGYTF. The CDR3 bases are TGTGCCAGTACCCGGTCAGGTCCCCCCGTTTATGGCTACACCTTC.

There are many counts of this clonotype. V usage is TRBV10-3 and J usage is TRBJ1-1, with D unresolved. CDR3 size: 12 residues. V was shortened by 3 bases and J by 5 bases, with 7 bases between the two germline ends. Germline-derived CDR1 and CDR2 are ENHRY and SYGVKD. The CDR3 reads CAISDGYTEAFF. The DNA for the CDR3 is TGTGCCATCAGTGACGGGTATACTGAAGCTTTCTTT.